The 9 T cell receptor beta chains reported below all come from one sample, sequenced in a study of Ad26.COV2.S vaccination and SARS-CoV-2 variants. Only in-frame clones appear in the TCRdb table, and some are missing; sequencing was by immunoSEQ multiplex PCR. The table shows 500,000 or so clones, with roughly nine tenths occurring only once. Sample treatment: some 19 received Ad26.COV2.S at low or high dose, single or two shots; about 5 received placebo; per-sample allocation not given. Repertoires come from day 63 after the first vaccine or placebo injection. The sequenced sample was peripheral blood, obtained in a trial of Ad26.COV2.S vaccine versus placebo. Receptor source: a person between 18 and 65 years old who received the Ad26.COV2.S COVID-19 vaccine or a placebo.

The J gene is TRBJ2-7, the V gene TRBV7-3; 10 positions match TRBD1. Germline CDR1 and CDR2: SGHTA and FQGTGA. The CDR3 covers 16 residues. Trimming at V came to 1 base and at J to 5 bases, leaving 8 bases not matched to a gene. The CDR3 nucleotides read TGTGCCAGCAGCTTAATCAGTCGCGACAGGGGGCACGAGCAGTACTTC. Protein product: CASSLISRDRGHEQYF.

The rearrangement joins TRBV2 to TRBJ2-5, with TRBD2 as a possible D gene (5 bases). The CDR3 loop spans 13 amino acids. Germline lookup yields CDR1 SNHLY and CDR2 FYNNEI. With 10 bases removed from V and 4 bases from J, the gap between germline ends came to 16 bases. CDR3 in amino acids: CATGVARGETQYF. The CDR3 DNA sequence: TGTGCCACTGGGGTAGCCCGGGGAGAGACCCAGTACTTC.

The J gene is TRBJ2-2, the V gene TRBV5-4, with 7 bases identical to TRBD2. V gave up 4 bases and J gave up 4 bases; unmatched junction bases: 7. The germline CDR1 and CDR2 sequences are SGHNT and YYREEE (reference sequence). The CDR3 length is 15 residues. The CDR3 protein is CASSTRPGGTGELFF. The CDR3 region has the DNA TGTGCCAGCAGCACACGTCCGGGGGGCACCGGGGAGCTGTTTTTT.

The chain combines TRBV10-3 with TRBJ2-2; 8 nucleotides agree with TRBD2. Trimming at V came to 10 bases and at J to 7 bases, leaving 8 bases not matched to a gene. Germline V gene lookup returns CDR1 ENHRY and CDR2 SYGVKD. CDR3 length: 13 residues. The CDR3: CATIAGNVGELFF. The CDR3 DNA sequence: TGTGCCACCATAGCGGGAAATGTCGGGGAGCTGTTTTTT.

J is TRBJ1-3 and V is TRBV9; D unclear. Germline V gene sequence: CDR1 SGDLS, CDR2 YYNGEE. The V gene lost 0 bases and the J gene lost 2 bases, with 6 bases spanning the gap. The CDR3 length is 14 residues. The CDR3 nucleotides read TGTGCCAGCAGCGTAGGGGTTACTGGAAACACCATATATTTT. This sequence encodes CASSVGVTGNTIYF.

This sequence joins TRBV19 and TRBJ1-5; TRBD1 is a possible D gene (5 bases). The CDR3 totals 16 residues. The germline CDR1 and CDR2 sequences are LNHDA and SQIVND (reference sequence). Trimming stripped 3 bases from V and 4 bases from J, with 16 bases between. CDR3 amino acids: CASSILDSLRNQPQHF. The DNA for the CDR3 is TGTGCCAGTAGTATCCTAGACAGCCTTAGGAATCAGCCCCAGCATTTT.

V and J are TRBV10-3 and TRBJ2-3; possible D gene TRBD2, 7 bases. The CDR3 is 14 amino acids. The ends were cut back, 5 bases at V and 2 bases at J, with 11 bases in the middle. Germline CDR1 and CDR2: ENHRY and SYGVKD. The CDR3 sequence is CAISRAGATDTQYF. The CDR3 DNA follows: TGTGCCATCAGTAGGGCGGGGGCCACAGATACGCAGTATTTT.

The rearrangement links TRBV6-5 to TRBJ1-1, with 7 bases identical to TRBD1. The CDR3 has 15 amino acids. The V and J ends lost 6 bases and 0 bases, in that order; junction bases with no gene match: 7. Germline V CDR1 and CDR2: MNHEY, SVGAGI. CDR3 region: CASRAGTEMNTEAFF. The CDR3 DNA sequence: TGTGCCAGCAGAGCCGGGACAGAGATGAACACTGAAGCTTTCTTT.

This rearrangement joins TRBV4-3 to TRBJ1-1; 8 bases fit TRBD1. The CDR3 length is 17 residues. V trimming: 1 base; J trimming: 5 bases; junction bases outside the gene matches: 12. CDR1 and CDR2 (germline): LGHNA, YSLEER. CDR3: CASSQGGQGVVWTEAFF. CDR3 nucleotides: TGCGCCAGCAGCCAAGGAGGACAGGGAGTGGTGTGGACTGAAGCTTTCTTT.